This T cell receptor (beta chain) was profiled in a study of control samples from healthy donors and cancer patients. Trimming removed 5 bases from V and 7 bases from J; junction bases left unmatched: 9. CDR1 is SGHVS, CDR2 FNYEAQ, per germline. There are 14 residues in the CDR3. Data came from immunoSEQ multiplex PCR; TCRdb stores just in-frame clones and leaves some out. The profile shows 45,000 to 60,000 clones, about four fifths of them singletons. The sample was blood. The sequence came from a man between 65 and 85 years old in good health. V and J are TRBV7-6 and TRBJ1-2, with TRBD1 matching over 8 bases. CDR3 region: CASSAQGGSGGYTF. DNA for the CDR3: TGTGCCAGCAGCGCACAGGGGGGGAGCGGTGGCTACACCTTC.